These 19 T cell receptor beta chains originate from one sample sequenced in a study of blood T cell repertoires in COVID-19. Clones were sequenced by immunoSEQ multiplex PCR, and TCRdb holds only the in-frame ones, with some missing. The data contain some 400,000 clones, 80% to 90% of them singletons. The sequencing input was PBMCs or T cells enriched from blood (not recorded which). The source of these receptors is a man aged 25-45 years who had recovered from COVID-19.

V is TRBV7-2 and J is TRBJ2-1; 11 positions agree with TRBD2. CDR3 length: 15 amino acids. Germline V gene lookup returns CDR1 SGHTA and CDR2 FQGNSA. Losses at the gene ends were 5 bases for V and 5 bases for J; bases not matched to a gene: 5. The CDR3 sequence is CASSDGTSGNNEQFF. In DNA form, the CDR3 reads TGTGCCAGCAGCGACGGGACTAGCGGTAACAATGAGCAGTTCTTC.

Notes on this clone: This CDR3 is also generated by other DNA sequences in the sample. V usage is TRBV10-3 and J usage is TRBJ1-1; a possible D gene is TRBD1 (6 bases). Germline V lookup: CDR1 ENHRY, CDR2 SYGVKD. CDR3 size: 14 residues. The V gene lost 3 bases and the J gene lost 5 bases, with 13 bases spanning the gap. CDR3 sequence reads: CAISESPGDTEAFF. The CDR3 DNA reads TGTGCCATCAGTGAATCCCCAGGGGATACTGAAGCTTTCTTT.

The CDR3 here is CASSEEGGEQYF. The CDR3 DNA is TGTGCCAGCAGTGAGGAAGGCGGCGAGCAGTACTTC. The genes are TRBV2 and TRBJ2-7; D is undetermined. CDR1 SNHLY and CDR2 FYNNEI come from the germline V gene. The CDR3 is 12 residues long. V was pared by 3 bases and J by 6 bases, with 9 bases between.

V gene TRBV28 combines with J gene TRBJ2-5; D is unclear. The CDR3 sequence is 12 residues long. Trimming pared 6 bases from V and 0 bases from J, leaving 5 bases between. Germline V gene data show CDR1 as MDHEN and CDR2 as SYDVKM. CDR3 region: CASRADQETQYF. Here the CDR3 DNA reads TGTGCCAGCAGGGCAGACCAAGAGACCCAGTACTTC.

The V gene is TRBV4-1, the J gene TRBJ2-7, with D maybe TRBD2 (5 bases). V lost 0 bases and J 5 bases, leaving 17 bases between the germline ends. There are 16 residues in the CDR3. CDR1 MGHRA and CDR2 YSYEKL come from the germline V gene. CDR3 residues: CASSQDRLETIHEQYF. In nucleotides, the CDR3 is TGCGCCAGCAGCCAAGATCGGTTGGAGACTATCCACGAGCAGTACTTC.

This chain connects TRBV28 to TRBJ2-4; 8 nucleotides line up with TRBD2. The J segment lost 9 bases and the V segment lost 5 bases, leaving 18 bases of the junction unmatched. In germline, CDR1 is MDHEN, CDR2 SYDVKM. The CDR3 is 17 amino acids. The CDR3 DNA is TGTGCCAGCAGTCCCATATCCGTTGAGCGGGAGCAGGGCATTCAGTACTTC. Translated: CASSPISVEREQGIQYF.

The chain links TRBV19 to TRBJ2-1, with TRBD2 identical over 9 bases. The CDR3 spans 19 residues. Germline CDR1 LNHDA, CDR2 SQIVND (reference sequence). The V gene end was trimmed by 5 bases and the J gene end by 1 base; junction bases not matched to a gene: 15. The CDR3 sequence: CASSQGLAAVGGSYNEQFF. For the CDR3, the DNA is TGTGCCAGTAGTCAGGGACTAGCCGCGGTTGGGGGGTCCTACAATGAGCAGTTCTTC.

The V and J genes are TRBV9 and TRBJ2-1; 7 bases fit TRBD1. This CDR3 has 14 residues. V gave up 3 bases and J gave up 10 bases; unmatched junction bases: 10. Looked up from germline, CDR1 is SGDLS and CDR2 is YYNGEE. CDR3 sequence: CASSAPGQVVEQFF. The CDR3 region has the DNA TGTGCCAGCAGCGCCCCCGGACAGGTTGTGGAGCAGTTCTTC.

This chain uses TRBV18 with TRBJ2-1; 14 nucleotides match TRBD2. Germline-derived CDR1 and CDR2 are KGHSH and LQKENI. V shed 6 bases, J shed 5 bases, and the junction held 12 bases outside the gene matches. This CDR3 spans 18 amino acids. The CDR3 nucleotides are TGTGCCAGCTCCCTAGGGACTAGCGGGAGTTTGCCCCACAATGAGCAGTTCTTC. Encoded protein: CASSLGTSGSLPHNEQFF.

This clone was seen at least ten times. The rearrangement links TRBV12-3 or TRBV12-4 to TRBJ2-2, with D possibly being TRBD1 (6 bases). Trimming stripped 6 bases from V and 6 bases from J, with 11 bases between. The CDR3 has 13 amino acids. CDR3 loop: CASRTNRAGELFF. The CDR3 DNA reads TGTGCCAGCAGAACAAACAGGGCCGGGGAGCTGTTTTTT.

The chain recombines TRBV2 with TRBJ2-7; 10 bases map to TRBD2. Germline lookup yields CDR1 SNHLY and CDR2 FYNNEI. Trimming took 4 bases from V and 3 from J; bases not matched to a gene: 3. CDR3 size: 14 residues. In DNA, the CDR3 is TGTGCCAGCAGTGTGGAGCGGGGGGGCTACGAGCAGTACTTC. This sequence encodes CASSVERGGYEQYF. Using reference TRBV2 and TRBJ2-7 for the parts outside the CDR3, the full variable domain is EPEVTQTPSHQVTQMGQEVILRCVPISNHLYFYWYRQILGQKVEFLVSFYNNEISEKSEIFDDQFSVERPDGSNFTLKIRSTKLEDSAMYFCASSVERGGYEQYFGPGTRLTVT.

The chain carries TRBV3-1 (or the pseudogene TRBV3-2) and TRBJ2-5; no firm D call. This CDR3 contains 10 residues. The germline CDR1 and CDR2 sequences are LGHDT and YNNKEL (reference sequence). The ends were cut back, 2 bases at V and 7 bases at J, with 2 bases in the middle. The CDR3 is CASSQRTQYF. DNA for the CDR3: TGTGCCAGCAGCCAACGGACCCAGTACTTC.

The chain combines TRBV6-5 with TRBJ2-7; 8 nucleotides align to TRBD1. The CDR3 runs 15 residues. CDR1 is MNHEY, CDR2 SVGAGI, per germline. J lost 3 bases, V lost 5 bases, and 9 bases had no gene match. The CDR3 DNA reads as TGTGCCAGCAGTCATATCCACAGGGGGATCTACGAGCAGTACTTC. It specifies CASSHIHRGIYEQYF.

The CDR3 here is CASSPSIMSGSQHF. The CDR3 DNA sequence: TGTGCCAGCAGCCCCTCGATTATGTCGGGGTCCCAGCATTTT. V is TRBV7-2 and J is TRBJ1-5; no reliable D call. Germline V lookup: CDR1 SGHTA, CDR2 FQGNSA. The CDR3 covers 14 residues. V was clipped by 5 bases and J by 11 bases, with 19 bases between them.

The sample holds one count of this clone. This chain links TRBV7-8 with TRBJ1-5; possible D gene TRBD1, 5 bases. Looked up from germline, CDR1 is SGHVS and CDR2 is FQNEAQ. CDR3 length: 14 amino acids. The germline V and J ends were trimmed by 3 bases and 5 bases, with 11 bases remaining between them. The CDR3 DNA reads as TGTGCCAGCAGCTTGGCAGGGTTAGATCAGCCCCAGCATTTT. The encoded protein is CASSLAGLDQPQHF.

The table lists this clone with a few counts. This sequence joins TRBV12-3 or TRBV12-4 and TRBJ1-1, with D possibly TRBD1 on 5 matching bases. There are 11 residues in the CDR3. V was clipped by 4 bases and J by 7 bases, with 7 bases between them. CDR3 amino acids: CASSWGGEAFF. The CDR3, as DNA: TGTGCCAGCAGTTGGGGCGGTGAAGCTTTCTTT.

The chain employs TRBV28 and TRBJ2-7; maybe TRBD1 (5 bases). Trimming took 5 bases from V and 7 from J, leaving 24 bases between them. Germline-derived CDR1 and CDR2 are MDHEN and SYDVKM. There are 16 residues in the CDR3. The CDR3 loop is CASSPPPGQRYREQYF. CDR3 DNA sequence: TGTGCCAGCAGTCCACCTCCCGGACAACGCTACCGGGAGCAGTACTTC.

Written as DNA, the CDR3 is TGTGCCAGCAGGAGCAGGGGGCCCTCCTACAATGAGCAGTTCTTC. It codes for CASRSRGPSYNEQFF. This chain connects TRBV2 to TRBJ2-1; the match to TRBD1 covers 8 bases. Germline CDR1 SNHLY, CDR2 FYNNEI. CDR3 length: 15 amino acids. Trimming at V came to 6 bases and at J to 0 bases, leaving 4 bases not matched to a gene.

The chain uses TRBV7-2 and TRBJ1-2; the D gene is possibly TRBD1 (5 bases). CDR1 and CDR2 (germline): SGHTA, FQGNSA. This CDR3 comprises 13 residues. Trimming pared 8 bases from V and 6 bases from J, leaving 16 bases between. CDR3 residues: CASSAWTPNGYTF. The CDR3 DNA reads as TGTGCCAGCTCCGCCTGGACACCCAATGGCTACACCTTC.